This paragraph covers one TCR beta chain sequence. The sample holds a few counts of this clone. The antigen it binds to is not known. Qualities for individual bases were not recorded, and no much larger clone is one base off. A single peripheral blood draw of approximately 110 mL on average was collected from each donor into heparinised tubes. A BD FACSAria II and a panel including CD45RO, CCR7, CD25, CD127, CD95 and CD27 were used to sort naive, central memory, regulatory and stem cell-like memory CD4+ T cells. Purity was above 98% for every sorted population. PBMCs were separated immediately by Lymphoprep density gradient centrifugation and were stained directly, without being cultured. Samples were stained and sorted in pairs, with one healthy donor and one patient per experiment, so that batch effects were minimized. The data are from a study of beta chain features in type 1 diabetes listed by TCRdb under 2018. Background on the whole study: Mean age, gender distribution, total cell number and subset yield did not differ between patients and healthy donors. A total of 90 million to 130 million sorted cells were examined across all samples, and a strong correlation was observed between cell number per subset and RNA yield. In the study, TCRB repertoires of sorted circulating CD4+ T cell subsets from recently diagnosed type 1 diabetes patients were compared with those of matched healthy donors. Naive and central memory subsets were obtained from all 30 or so donors, but regulatory and stem cell-like memory subsets were isolated from only 8 patients and 8 healthy donors. Points the paper makes about the study in general: Type 1 diabetes patients showed a moderate but significant shortening of TCRB CDR3 length in all four CD4+ subsets. Patients with type 1 diabetes made fewer insertions and deleted more nucleotides at VDJ recombination sites, implying thymic rearrangement abnormalities. Because cDNA rather than genomic DNA was sequenced, highly expressing activated cells could have been over-represented, although no difference in activation and CD3 levels was found between groups. Only small numbers of individuals were included in the HLA sub-analyses, which left unresolved whether HLA type had any influence on TCRB rearrangement. Naive, central memory and regulatory TCRB repertoires appeared to be more similar among patients than among healthy donors. PCR might favor shorter templates, but patient and control samples were amplified and corrected together, so any skew would affect both groups equally.

The trim is 11 bases for V and 7 bases for J, with a gap of 15 bases between the germline ends. Its CDR3 holds 11 amino acids, cysteine through phenylalanine. Kept here is only the CDR3 DNA, which spans 33 bases and is read in frame from base 1. As encoded in the germline V gene (reference sequence), CDR1 is LNHDA while CDR2 is SQIVND. The entire amount of isolated RNA was reverse transcribed using the High Capacity cDNA Reverse Transcription Kit, so the sequenced TCRB transcripts were expressed ones. Deep immunoSEQ sequencing was performed on naive, central memory and regulatory T cell samples, with an average of about 4 million total reads per sample. Sorted cells were lysed in RLT buffer and RNA was extracted with DNase-treated RNeasy Micro or Mini kits, depending on cell number. Each cell subset was processed separately to prevent cross-contamination, with patient and healthy donor samples processed together. TCRB sequences were amplified from cDNA with the immunoSEQ multiplex PCR, producing 87-bp fragments spanning the CDR3 region. The amplicons were sequenced using the Illumina HiSeq platform. In the source study's methods: Synthetic template baselines were used to correct PCR bias computationally, reads within Hamming distance 2 were collapsed together, and singletons that could not be merged were discarded. Reads were aligned to IMGT to assign V, D and J genes, CDR3 length, and insertions or deletions at six rearrangement sites. Within each subset, clonotype counts were normalized to sorted cell number, after which true diversity and Gini coefficients were computed with the tcR R package. The overlap coefficient, calculated on TCRB nucleotide sequences, was used to measure repertoire sharing. Out-of-frame TCRB sequences from naive cells were analyzed as a proxy for the pre-selection repertoire. Drawn from immuneACCESS, this table holds only the in-frame rearrangements with V and J called that TCRdb kept. Clones are partly lost; checked studies trace under half to an unresolved V gene and leave the rest unexplained. V, J and clone size are taken as reported in that table, and D and trimming were inferred from the DNA itself. The table for this sample lists more than 250,000 clones; around 25% of them were counted only once. The top ten clonotypes cover around 0.012% of the sample.

This clonotype was obtained from a woman in her twenties or thirties with type 1 diabetes. The V and J segments used are TRBV19 and TRBJ2-7; a tentative D match to TRBD2 spans 5 bases. Sequenced material: naive CD4+ T cells from blood. The sample's cell subset or site label, decoded: true naive CD4+ T cells. DNA sequence: TGTGCCTCTAGCCCTACGGGAGAGCAGTACTTC. Its translation is CASSPTGEQYF.